The 26 T cell receptor beta chains below come from one sample, sequenced in a study of control samples from healthy donors and cancer patients. The table came from immunoSEQ multiplex PCR; TCRdb's copy has only in-frame clones and leaves some out. Of fewer than 150,000 clones listed, under 95% were seen once; the top ten hold just over 8.5%. Sequences were obtained from blood. These receptors all come from a man aged 18 to 29 in good health.

CDR3 protein: CASSPRTSGTYEQYF. In nucleotides, the CDR3 is TGCGCCAGCAGCCCGAGGACTAGCGGGACCTACGAGCAGTACTTC. This chain connects TRBV5-1 to TRBJ2-7, with 12 positions matching TRBD2. V shed 4 bases and J 2 bases; nucleotides not matched to a gene: 4. CDR3 length: 15 amino acids. Germline lookup yields CDR1 SGHRS and CDR2 YFSETQ.

V usage is TRBV18 and J usage is TRBJ1-1, with 9 bases fitting TRBD1. The germline CDR1 and CDR2 sequences are KGHSH and LQKENI. The CDR3 totals 15 residues. With V trimmed by 1 base and J by 9 bases, 9 bases remained unmatched. The chain's CDR3 is CASSPQTGGLQQAFF. CDR3 sequence (DNA): TGTGCCAGCTCACCACAAACAGGGGGCTTACAACAAGCTTTCTTT.

The chain couples TRBV6-1 to TRBJ2-2; D gene unclear. Trimming shortened V by 0 bases and J by 4 bases, and 9 bases separated the two germline ends. The germline V gene has CDR1 MNHNS and CDR2 SASEGT. The CDR3 covers 15 residues. CDR3: CASSEAWSRTGELFF. The CDR3 nucleotides are TGTGCCAGCAGTGAAGCGTGGAGCCGCACCGGGGAGCTGTTTTTT.

The V and J genes are TRBV7-7 and TRBJ2-7, with 7 bases matching TRBD1. The CDR3 contains 15 residues. The J segment lost 2 bases and the V segment lost 1 base, leaving 5 bases of the junction unmatched. From germline, CDR1 is SSHAT and CDR2 FNYEAQ (reference sequence). DNA for the CDR3: TGTGCCAGCAGCTTAGTAAGGGGGCGTCCCTACGAGCAGTACTTC. It encodes CASSLVRGRPYEQYF.

V and J are TRBV3-1 (or the pseudogene TRBV3-2) and TRBJ1-2; 7 bases match TRBD1. Germline CDR1 is LGHDT and CDR2 is YNNKEL (reference sequence). The CDR3 is 16 residues long. The trim removed 3 bases at V and 2 bases at J, leaving 9 bases unmatched. The CDR3: CASSHRGHRANYGYTF. The CDR3 DNA reads as TGTGCCAGCAGCCATAGGGGGCACAGGGCGAACTATGGCTACACCTTC.

V usage is TRBV6-6 and J usage is TRBJ1-4; 7 bases agree with TRBD1. V was pared by 4 bases and J by 4 bases, with 0 bases of the junction left unmatched. Looked up from germline, CDR1 is MNHNY and CDR2 is SVGAGI (reference sequence). This CDR3 spans 13 amino acids. CDR3 protein: CASSWDSNEKLFF. CDR3 DNA: TGTGCCAGCAGTTGGGACAGTAATGAAAAACTGTTTTTT.

The chain is built from TRBV24-1 and TRBJ1-6, with D possibly TRBD1 on 6 matching bases. In germline, CDR1 is KGHDR, CDR2 SFDVKD. The CDR3 extends over 16 amino acids. The V gene lost 4 bases and the J gene lost 7 bases, with 16 bases spanning the gap. The CDR3 DNA follows: TGTGCCACCAGTGACTCAACAGGGTTAGGCAATTCACCCCTCCACTTT. It encodes CATSDSTGLGNSPLHF.

The chain joins TRBV3-1 (or the pseudogene TRBV3-2) to TRBJ1-1; D gene ambiguous. CDR1 and CDR2 (germline): LGHDT, YNNKEL (reference sequence). V dropped 0 bases and J dropped 6 bases, with 11 bases sitting between them. The CDR3 extends over 14 amino acids. CDR3 loop: CASSQDQKSPEAFF. In DNA, the CDR3 is TGTGCCAGCAGCCAAGATCAGAAGTCCCCTGAAGCTTTCTTT.

The chain combines TRBV6-4 with TRBJ2-1; 11 positions agree with TRBD2. J was trimmed by 1 base and V by 4 bases; bases with no gene match: 0. The germline V gene has CDR1 MRHNA and CDR2 SNTAGT. The length of the CDR3 is 15 residues. The CDR3 loop is CASSASGGSYNEQFF. CDR3 nucleotides: TGTGCCAGCAGTGCTAGCGGGGGGTCCTACAATGAGCAGTTCTTC.

This clone was observed a handful of times. The chain combines TRBV10-3 with TRBJ1-4; the D gene is possibly TRBD1 (6 bases). Germline V lookup: CDR1 ENHRY, CDR2 SYGVKD. This CDR3 comprises 15 residues. The V and J ends lost 8 bases and 5 bases respectively, with 18 bases between them. This CDR3 is CAIRPGQYENEKLFF. CDR3 coding DNA: TGTGCCATCCGCCCAGGACAGTATGAAAATGAAAAACTGTTTTTT.

The chain uses TRBV19 and TRBJ1-2, with D maybe TRBD1 (5 bases). CDR3 size: 14 residues. The germline V and J ends were trimmed by 5 bases and 4 bases, with 14 bases remaining between them. CDR1 and CDR2 (germline): LNHDA, SQIVND (reference sequence). CDR3 DNA sequence: TGTGCCAGTAGTTTGCCGGGACCTCCCTATGGCTACACCTTC. This gives the protein CASSLPGPPYGYTF. The whole variable domain, filled in from reference TRBV19 and TRBJ1-2, reads DGGITQSPKYLFRKEGQNVTLSCEQNLNHDAMYWYRQDPGQGLRLIYYSQIVNDFQKGDIAEGYSVSREKKESFPLTVTSAQKNPTAFYLCASSLPGPPYGYTFGSGTRLTVV.

This sequence joins TRBV15 and TRBJ2-7, with 8 positions matching TRBD2. V dropped 0 bases and J dropped 6; count of bases not matched to a gene: 10. This CDR3 has 16 residues. Germline V gene sequence: CDR1 LNHNV, CDR2 YYDKDF (reference sequence). CDR3 loop: CATSRDRAGGAGEQYF. CDR3 DNA sequence: TGTGCCACCAGCAGAGATCGGGCCGGGGGGGCAGGCGAGCAGTACTTC.

The V and J genes are TRBV5-1 and TRBJ2-1; 13 bases line up with TRBD2. Germline trimming cut 5 bases from V and 0 bases from J; bases unmatched to any gene: 5. The CDR3 has 17 residues. From germline, CDR1 is SGHRS and CDR2 YFSETQ. In DNA form, the CDR3 reads TGCGCCAGCAGGAGGGGACTAGCGGGGAACTCCTACAATGAGCAGTTCTTC. Protein: CASRRGLAGNSYNEQFF.

Comments on this clone: Other DNA sequences in this sample translate to the same CDR3. The gene calls are TRBV20-1 and TRBJ2-3; D unclear. V lost 3 bases, J lost 5 bases, and 3 bases lay in between. This CDR3 contains 10 residues. The germline V gene has CDR1 DFQATT and CDR2 SNEGSKA (reference sequence). As DNA, the CDR3 is TGCAGTGCTAGCCTAGATACGCAGTATTTT. This translates into CSASLDTQYF.

The chain is built from TRBV5-5 and TRBJ2-7; weak D call: TRBD1 (6 bases). V was cut by 0 bases and J by 2 bases, with 12 bases left in between. From germline, CDR1 is SGHKS and CDR2 YYEKEE (reference sequence). The CDR3 sequence is 15 residues long. CDR3 amino acids: CASSLEGGSPYEQYF. The CDR3 DNA is TGTGCCAGCAGCTTGGAAGGGGGATCCCCCTACGAGCAGTACTTC.

V is TRBV30 and J is TRBJ1-1; D is unclear. Trimming took off 3 bases at V and 5 bases at J, with 7 bases between the two ends. The germline V gene has CDR1 GTSNPN and CDR2 SVGIG (reference sequence). This CDR3 spans 11 amino acids. In DNA, the CDR3 is TGTGCCTGGAGAGTGGGGACTGAAGCTTTCTTT. Its protein is CAWRVGTEAFF.

The genes are TRBV2 and TRBJ2-4; TRBD2 might be the D (7 bases). The V end lost 7 bases, the J end lost 7 bases, and 26 bases lay between the germline ends. The germline V gene has CDR1 SNHLY and CDR2 FYNNEI. This CDR3 is 17 amino acids long. Here the CDR3 DNA reads TGTGCCAGCAAACGGAGGGGGGGGTCCGGTCCTTGGAACATTCAGTACTTC. It encodes CASKRRGGSGPWNIQYF.

This clone has only a few counts. The identical CDR3 is also encoded by other nucleotide sequences in the sample. V is TRBV5-6 and J is TRBJ1-1, with 9 bases lining up with TRBD1. The CDR3 spans 14 residues. The germline V gene encodes CDR1 SGHDT and CDR2 YYEEEE. Losses at the gene ends were 3 bases for V and 5 bases for J; bases not matched to a gene: 5. For the CDR3, the DNA is TGTGCCAGCAGCTGGGGACAGGGTTGGACTGAAGCTTTCTTT. Translating gives CASSWGQGWTEAFF.

The CDR3 sequence is CASRPRTEPNYGYTF. CDR3 DNA: TGCGCCAGCAGGCCCAGGACCGAACCCAACTATGGCTACACCTTC. The V and J genes are TRBV5-1 and TRBJ1-2; D not resolved. This CDR3 region has 15 residues. V was cut by 5 bases and J by 2 bases, with 16 bases left in between. The germline V gene has CDR1 SGHRS and CDR2 YFSETQ.

The CDR3 DNA follows: TGTGCCAGCAGTTGGACAGGGGTTCAGCCCAATTCACCCCTCCACTTT. This sequence encodes CASSWTGVQPNSPLHF. This chain connects TRBV27 to TRBJ1-6; TRBD1 agrees at 9 bases. CDR1 is MNHEY and CDR2 is SMNVEV in the germline V gene (reference sequence). The CDR3 extends over 16 amino acids. Trimming took 4 bases from V and 7 from J; bases not matched to a gene: 8.

The V call is TRBV5-4, the J call TRBJ2-5, with 8 bases that match TRBD2. The J segment lost 2 bases and the V segment lost 2 bases, leaving 5 bases of the junction unmatched. Per germline, CDR1 SGHNT and CDR2 YYREEE (reference sequence). This CDR3 has 15 residues. The CDR3 DNA is TGTGCCAGCAGCTTAGTTAGCGGGGCACAAGAGACCCAGTACTTC. Translation gives CASSLVSGAQETQYF.

This clone was detected a few times. Other DNA sequences from this sample encode an identical CDR3 as well. V is TRBV6-6 and J is TRBJ1-2, with D perhaps TRBD1 (5 bases). Trimming left V 0 bases short and J 0 bases short, with 8 bases between. The length of the CDR3 is 15 residues. Germline CDR1 reads MNHNY; CDR2 reads SVGAGI (reference sequence). CDR3 nucleotide sequence: TGTGCCAGCAGTTACTCATGGGGCCCTAACTATGGCTACACCTTC. The encoded protein is CASSYSWGPNYGYTF.

The chain couples TRBV2 to TRBJ2-6; D is unclear. Germline CDR1 SNHLY, CDR2 FYNNEI. The CDR3 length is 13 residues. Trimming took 5 bases from V and 3 from J, leaving 5 bases between them. Here the CDR3 DNA reads TGTGCCAGCAGTTCCGATGGGGCCAACGTCCTGACTTTC. Its protein is CASSSDGANVLTF.

The chain is built from TRBV30 and TRBJ1-5; 9 bases agree with TRBD1. The CDR3 spans 16 residues. Germline V CDR1 and CDR2: GTSNPN, SVGIG (reference sequence). V lost 2 bases, J lost 6 bases, and 11 bases stayed unmatched. The CDR3 region has the DNA TGTGCCTGGAGTCGCCCAAGGACAGGGGTTGGTCAGCCCCAGCATTTT. Translating gives CAWSRPRTGVGQPQHF.

The gene calls are TRBV7-9 and TRBJ2-3, with D unresolved. The germline gives CDR1 SEHNR, CDR2 FQNEAQ (reference sequence). The CDR3 runs 15 residues. V shed 5 bases and J shed 1 base, with 13 bases lying between them. CDR3 loop: CASSRKGGGTDTQYF. The CDR3 bases are TGTGCCAGCAGCCGGAAGGGTGGGGGCACAGATACGCAGTATTTT.

V gene TRBV6-5 combines with J gene TRBJ1-1, with no clear D. The ends were cut back, 2 bases at V and 3 bases at J, with 13 bases in the middle. CDR3 length equals 15 residues. Germline V gene lookup returns CDR1 MNHEY and CDR2 SVGAGI. The CDR3 DNA reads as TGTGCCAGCAGTTACCGCCGGAGCTGGGACACTGAAGCTTTCTTT. This encodes CASSYRRSWDTEAFF.